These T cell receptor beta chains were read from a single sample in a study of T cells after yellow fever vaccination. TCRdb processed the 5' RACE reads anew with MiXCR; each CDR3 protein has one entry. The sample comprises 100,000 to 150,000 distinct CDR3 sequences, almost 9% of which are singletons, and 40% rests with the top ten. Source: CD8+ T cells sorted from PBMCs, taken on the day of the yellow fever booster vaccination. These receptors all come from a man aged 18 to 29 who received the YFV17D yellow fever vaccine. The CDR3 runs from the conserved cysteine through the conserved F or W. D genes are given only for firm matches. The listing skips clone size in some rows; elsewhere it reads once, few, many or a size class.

cdr3_aa: CASSQEERGGYEQYF
cdr3_nt: TGTGCCAGCAGCCAAGAAGAGCGGGGGGGATACGAGCAGTACTTC
v_call: TRBV3-1
d_call: TRBD2
j_call: TRBJ2-7
clone_size: -

cdr3_aa: CASSYSVQSYGYTF
cdr3_nt: TGTGCCAGCAGTTACTCGGTACAGAGCTATGGCTACACCTTC
v_call: TRBV6-5
d_call: -
j_call: TRBJ1-2
clone_size: few

cdr3_aa: CASSLFGDRPNTEAFF
cdr3_nt: TGTGCCAGCAGTTTATTTGGAGACAGACCAAACACTGAAGCTTTCTTT
v_call: TRBV27
d_call: -
j_call: TRBJ1-1
clone_size: few

cdr3_aa: CASSRDLGTEAFF
cdr3_nt: TGCGCCAGCAGCCGAGATTTGGGCACTGAAGCTTTCTTT
v_call: TRBV4-3
d_call: -
j_call: TRBJ1-1
clone_size: few

cdr3_aa: CASTSGPNTEAFF
cdr3_nt: TGTGCCAGCACCTCCGGGCCGAACACTGAAGCTTTCTTT
v_call: TRBV6-2/TRBV6-3
d_call: -
j_call: TRBJ1-1
clone_size: -

cdr3_aa: CASMLGKTQYF
cdr3_nt: TGTGCCAGCATGTTGGGAAAGACCCAGTACTTC
v_call: TRBV27
d_call: -
j_call: TRBJ2-5
clone_size: -

cdr3_aa: CASSRTGNGLNTEAFF
cdr3_nt: TGCGCCAGCAGCCGGACAGGTAACGGGTTGAACACTGAAGCTTTCTTT
v_call: TRBV4-3
d_call: TRBD1
j_call: TRBJ1-1
clone_size: -

cdr3_aa: CATSDPPAGGLTDTQYF
cdr3_nt: TGTGCCACCAGCGACCCGCCAGCGGGGGGACTCACAGATACGCAGTATTTT
v_call: TRBV15
d_call: TRBD2
j_call: TRBJ2-3
clone_size: few

cdr3_aa: CASAPAWSYEQYF
cdr3_nt: TGTGCCAGCGCACCGGCCTGGAGCTACGAGCAGTACTTC
v_call: TRBV27
d_call: -
j_call: TRBJ2-7
clone_size: few

cdr3_aa: CSVESDRHGYTF
cdr3_nt: TGCAGCGTTGAAAGTGACAGGCATGGCTACACCTTC
v_call: TRBV29-1
d_call: -
j_call: TRBJ1-2
clone_size: few

cdr3_aa: CASKTWAGGVDTDTQYF
cdr3_nt: TGTGCCAGCAAGACTTGGGCGGGGGGAGTCGACACAGATACGCAGTATTTT
v_call: TRBV5-4
d_call: TRBD2
j_call: TRBJ2-3
clone_size: -

cdr3_aa: CASSLTGGEQYF
cdr3_nt: TGTGCCAGCAGCCTAACAGGGGGCGAGCAGTACTTC
v_call: TRBV6-5
d_call: TRBD1
j_call: TRBJ2-7
clone_size: many

cdr3_aa: CASSLGKAYEQYF
cdr3_nt: TGCGCCAGCAGCTTGGGAAAGGCCTACGAGCAGTACTTC
v_call: TRBV5-1
d_call: -
j_call: TRBJ2-7
clone_size: few

cdr3_aa: CASSVRGRVTGELFF
cdr3_nt: TGTGCCAGCAGCGTACGGGGCAGGGTGACCGGGGAGCTGTTTTTT
v_call: TRBV14
d_call: -
j_call: TRBJ2-2
clone_size: few

cdr3_aa: CASSEYIRDRGRDEQFF
cdr3_nt: TGTGCCAGCAGTGAATATATTCGAGACAGGGGTCGGGATGAGCAGTTCTTC
v_call: TRBV25-1
d_call: TRBD1
j_call: TRBJ2-1
clone_size: many

cdr3_aa: CASSLRRQGPVTEAFF
cdr3_nt: TGTGCCAGCAGCTTACGCCGCCAGGGGCCGGTCACTGAAGCTTTCTTT
v_call: TRBV13
d_call: -
j_call: TRBJ1-1
clone_size: few

cdr3_aa: CASSLGAGGLNEQFF
cdr3_nt: TGTGCTAGCTCCTTGGGGGCGGGGGGCCTCAATGAGCAGTTCTTC
v_call: TRBV7-7
d_call: TRBD2
j_call: TRBJ2-1
clone_size: few

cdr3_aa: CASSQGSLAGTENEQFF
cdr3_nt: TGCGCCAGCAGCCAAGGGTCTCTAGCGGGGACTGAAAATGAGCAGTTCTTC
v_call: TRBV4-3
d_call: TRBD2
j_call: TRBJ2-1
clone_size: -

cdr3_aa: CASSLISGGAQIQETQYF
cdr3_nt: TGTGCCAGCAGCTTAATTAGCGGGGGAGCCCAAATCCAAGAGACCCAGTACTTC
v_call: TRBV7-2
d_call: TRBD2
j_call: TRBJ2-5
clone_size: few

cdr3_aa: CASSLLGDGYTEAFF
cdr3_nt: TGTGCCAGCAGCCTCCTTGGGGACGGATACACTGAAGCTTTCTTT
v_call: TRBV11-2
d_call: -
j_call: TRBJ1-1
clone_size: few

cdr3_aa: CAIVSGSNTEAFF
cdr3_nt: TGTGCCATCGTTTCGGGGAGTAACACTGAAGCTTTCTTT
v_call: TRBV11-2
d_call: -
j_call: TRBJ1-1
clone_size: few

cdr3_aa: CASSYYTEGYTF
cdr3_nt: TGTGCCAGCAGTTACTATACAGAAGGCTACACCTTC
v_call: TRBV6-2/TRBV6-3
d_call: -
j_call: TRBJ1-2
clone_size: few

cdr3_aa: CASSRLVGRETQYF
cdr3_nt: TGCGCCAGCAGCCGACTAGTGGGTCGGGAGACCCAGTACTTC
v_call: TRBV4-1
d_call: -
j_call: TRBJ2-5
clone_size: many

cdr3_aa: CASSLGWQGGYSGANVLTF
cdr3_nt: TGTGCCAGCAGCTTGGGCTGGCAGGGGGGATACTCTGGGGCCAACGTCCTGACTTTC
v_call: TRBV5-8
d_call: -
j_call: TRBJ2-6
clone_size: few

cdr3_aa: CASSQDLILTGELFF
cdr3_nt: TGCGCCAGCAGCCAAGATTTGATTCTTACCGGGGAGCTGTTTTTT
v_call: TRBV4-1
d_call: -
j_call: TRBJ2-2
clone_size: -

cdr3_aa: CASGYRQGGPYEQYF
cdr3_nt: TGTGCTAGTGGGTACCGACAGGGCGGCCCCTACGAGCAGTACTTC
v_call: TRBV12-5
d_call: TRBD1
j_call: TRBJ2-7
clone_size: -

cdr3_aa: CASSQAQNTEAFF
cdr3_nt: TGCGCCAGCAGCCAAGCCCAAAACACTGAAGCTTTCTTT
v_call: TRBV4-1
d_call: -
j_call: TRBJ1-1
clone_size: -

cdr3_aa: CASSLGEGYLNYGYTF
cdr3_nt: TGCGCCAGCAGCTTGGGAGAGGGGTACTTGAACTATGGCTACACCTTC
v_call: TRBV5-1
d_call: -
j_call: TRBJ1-2
clone_size: few

cdr3_aa: CASRSPQGHSNQPQHF
cdr3_nt: TGTGCCAGCAGATCCCCACAGGGACATAGCAATCAGCCCCAGCATTTT
v_call: TRBV6-6
d_call: -
j_call: TRBJ1-5
clone_size: -

cdr3_aa: CSVVDGGRNQPQHF
cdr3_nt: TGCAGCGTTGTAGACGGGGGCCGGAATCAGCCCCAGCATTTT
v_call: TRBV29-1
d_call: -
j_call: TRBJ1-5
clone_size: few

cdr3_aa: CASSLVGRNTGELFF
cdr3_nt: TGTGCCAGCAGCTTAGTGGGCAGAAACACCGGGGAGCTGTTTTTT
v_call: TRBV7-8
d_call: -
j_call: TRBJ2-2
clone_size: -

cdr3_aa: CASSRGEQPQHF
cdr3_nt: TGTGCCAGCAGCCGAGGGGAACAGCCCCAGCATTTT
v_call: TRBV9
d_call: -
j_call: TRBJ1-5
clone_size: -

cdr3_aa: CSARVRGAYRGYTF
cdr3_nt: TGCAGTGCTAGAGTGCGGGGGGCTTACCGAGGCTACACCTTC
v_call: TRBV20-1
d_call: -
j_call: TRBJ1-2
clone_size: few

cdr3_aa: CASSAPRGAGGSTDTQYF
cdr3_nt: TGTGCCAGCAGCGCACCCCGGGGGGCGGGCGGAAGCACAGATACGCAGTATTTT
v_call: TRBV7-9
d_call: -
j_call: TRBJ2-3
clone_size: -

cdr3_aa: CASSDGGTTDTQYF
cdr3_nt: TGTGCCAGCAGTGATGGGGGGACCACAGATACGCAGTATTTT
v_call: TRBV6-4
d_call: -
j_call: TRBJ2-3
clone_size: many

cdr3_aa: CASSQVGRGEQYF
cdr3_nt: TGTGCCAGCAGCCAAGTGGGTAGAGGCGAGCAGTACTTC
v_call: TRBV14
d_call: -
j_call: TRBJ2-7
clone_size: few

cdr3_aa: CASSFSGEGTEAFF
cdr3_nt: TGTGCCAGCAGTTTTTCAGGGGAAGGGACTGAAGCTTTCTTT
v_call: TRBV27
d_call: -
j_call: TRBJ1-1
clone_size: many

cdr3_aa: CAISEGTGSNTEAFF
cdr3_nt: TGTGCCATCAGTGAGGGGACAGGATCGAACACTGAAGCTTTCTTT
v_call: TRBV10-3
d_call: TRBD1
j_call: TRBJ1-1
clone_size: many

cdr3_aa: CASSPPLLTGRISGNTIYF
cdr3_nt: TGTGCCAGCAGCCCCCCCCTCCTGACAGGGAGAATCTCTGGAAACACCATATATTTT
v_call: TRBV7-3
d_call: TRBD1
j_call: TRBJ1-3
clone_size: -

cdr3_aa: CASSFQGGRNEQFF
cdr3_nt: TGTGCCAGCAGTTTCCAGGGGGGTAGGAATGAGCAGTTCTTC
v_call: TRBV27
d_call: -
j_call: TRBJ2-1
clone_size: few

cdr3_aa: CASSLVSLEQYF
cdr3_nt: TGTGCCAGCAGCTTAGTATCTCTCGAGCAGTACTTC
v_call: TRBV7-2
d_call: -
j_call: TRBJ2-7
clone_size: many

cdr3_aa: CASSGRESLSTDTQYF
cdr3_nt: TGTGCCAGCAGCGGCCGGGAGTCGCTCTCGACAGATACGCAGTATTTT
v_call: TRBV11-2
d_call: -
j_call: TRBJ2-3
clone_size: few

cdr3_aa: CASSLGLAGSATDTQYF
cdr3_nt: TGTGCCAGCAGCCTAGGACTAGCGGGGTCCGCCACAGATACGCAGTATTTT
v_call: TRBV3-1
d_call: TRBD2
j_call: TRBJ2-3
clone_size: few

cdr3_aa: CASSSPGQGNTIYF
cdr3_nt: TGTGCCAGCAGCTCGCCGGGACAGGGAAACACCATATATTTT
v_call: TRBV7-8
d_call: TRBD1
j_call: TRBJ1-3
clone_size: few

cdr3_aa: CASSLDRGTYEQYF
cdr3_nt: TGTGCCAGCAGCTTAGACAGGGGAACCTACGAGCAGTACTTC
v_call: TRBV11-1
d_call: TRBD1
j_call: TRBJ2-7
clone_size: few

cdr3_aa: CASSLVPGGSTDTQYF
cdr3_nt: TGTGCCAGCAGCTTAGTACCGGGGGGAAGCACAGATACGCAGTATTTT
v_call: TRBV7-2
d_call: TRBD2
j_call: TRBJ2-3
clone_size: -

cdr3_aa: CASSWSGAQETQYF
cdr3_nt: TGTGCCAGCAGCTGGTCAGGGGCACAAGAGACCCAGTACTTC
v_call: TRBV4-2
d_call: -
j_call: TRBJ2-5
clone_size: few

cdr3_aa: CADLQGGF
cdr3_nt: TGTGCCGACCTACAGGGGGGATTT
v_call: TRBV5-4
d_call: TRBD1
j_call: TRBJ1-1
clone_size: -

cdr3_aa: CASRAPVDRGGQPQHF
cdr3_nt: TGTGCCAGTAGGGCCCCGGTGGACAGGGGCGGACAGCCCCAGCATTTT
v_call: TRBV19
d_call: TRBD1
j_call: TRBJ1-5
clone_size: few

cdr3_aa: CSSGDRTGANNEQFF
cdr3_nt: TGCAGTTCAGGGGATCGGACAGGGGCCAACAATGAGCAGTTCTTC
v_call: TRBV20-1
d_call: TRBD1
j_call: TRBJ2-1
clone_size: few

cdr3_aa: CASSQDLGADTQYF
cdr3_nt: TGCGCCAGCAGCCAAGATCTGGGGGCAGATACGCAGTATTTT
v_call: TRBV4-1
d_call: -
j_call: TRBJ2-3
clone_size: many

cdr3_aa: CASSATAGGNTGELFF
cdr3_nt: TGTGCCAGCAGCGCCACAGCGGGGGGAAACACCGGGGAGCTGTTTTTT
v_call: TRBV7-3
d_call: TRBD2
j_call: TRBJ2-2
clone_size: -

cdr3_aa: CASSQRRWGNTIYF
cdr3_nt: TGCGCCAGCAGCCAAAGACGATGGGGAAACACCATATATTTT
v_call: TRBV4-1
d_call: -
j_call: TRBJ1-3
clone_size: many

cdr3_aa: CASQGESFTDTQYF
cdr3_nt: TGTGCCAGCCAGGGGGAGTCCTTCACAGATACGCAGTATTTT
v_call: TRBV19
d_call: TRBD1
j_call: TRBJ2-3
clone_size: few

cdr3_aa: CASRAGPSGKSYEQYF
cdr3_nt: TGTGCCAGCAGGGCTGGGCCAAGCGGCAAGTCCTACGAGCAGTACTTC
v_call: TRBV25-1
d_call: -
j_call: TRBJ2-7
clone_size: many

cdr3_aa: CASSPGNRVWVGYEQYF
cdr3_nt: TGTGCCAGCAGCCCCGGAAACAGGGTTTGGGTGGGCTACGAGCAGTACTTC
v_call: TRBV5-6
d_call: -
j_call: TRBJ2-7
clone_size: few

cdr3_aa: CASSIAPIMNTEAFF
cdr3_nt: TGTGCCAGTAGTATAGCGCCGATAATGAACACTGAAGCTTTCTTT
v_call: TRBV19
d_call: -
j_call: TRBJ1-1
clone_size: few